Following are 17 T cell receptor beta chains from one sample sequenced in a study of response to subunit inactivated influenza vaccine. From the RT-PCR reads, TCRdb called clonotypes with MiXCR, one entry per CDR3 protein. This table has 600,000 to 850,000 distinct CDR3 sequences, less than 15% appearing once. The specimen was PBMCs from blood, collected 14 to 15 days before vaccination. All receptors derive from a man in his fifties who received an inactivated influenza vaccine.

The chain couples TRBV6-2 or TRBV6-3 to TRBJ2-7; D is uncertain. Trimming left V 5 bases short and J 3 bases short, with 17 bases between. Germline CDR1 MNHEY, CDR2 SVGEGT. The CDR3 runs to 15 residues. Here the CDR3 DNA reads TGTGCCAGCAGTCCCTCGGGCAGGTCCTACTACGAGCAGTACTTC. This sequence encodes CASSPSGRSYYEQYF.

This clonotype was detected only a few times. This chain connects TRBV20-1 to TRBJ2-2, with D perhaps assigned TRBD1 or TRBD2 (5 bases each). This CDR3 region has 15 residues. Trimming left V 1 base short and J 6 bases short, with 15 bases between. Per germline, CDR1 DFQATT and CDR2 SNEGSKA (reference sequence). For the CDR3, the DNA is TGCAGTGCTAGAGTTGCCGGGGCCGTCTCCGGGGAGCTGTTTTTT. As protein: CSARVAGAVSGELFF.

CDR3: CASKGQANTEAFF. CDR3 in DNA: TGTGCCAGCAAGGGACAGGCGAACACTGAAGCTTTCTTT. This rearrangement joins TRBV12-3 or TRBV12-4 to TRBJ1-1, with 8 positions matching TRBD1. The CDR3 loop spans 13 amino acids. After removal of 7 bases from V and 1 base from J, the junction contained 2 bases not matched to a gene.

This clonotype was seen more than once but under ten times. The chain has TRBV5-1 and TRBJ1-1; 7 bases align to TRBD1. This CDR3 spans 13 amino acids. With V trimmed by 2 bases and J by 6 bases, 4 bases remained unmatched. Germline V CDR1 and CDR2: SGHRS, YFSETQ. The CDR3 bases are TGCGCCAGCAGCTTCGCAGGGGGGTCTGAAGCTTTCTTT. It translates to CASSFAGGSEAFF.

A word on this clonotype: The CDR3 does not end in the conserved phenylalanine or tryptophan, so this is likely a read error. Because the CDR3's place on the DNA is in doubt, the DNA is left out and the CDR3 is given as listed by TCRdb. The chain joins TRBV7-9 to TRBJ2-5; the table names TRBD1, a call not compared with the DNA. Termini included, the CDR3 measures 13 amino acids. CDR1 is SEHNR and CDR2 is FQNEAQ in the germline V gene (reference sequence). This chain's CDR3 is CASSTPKGTGRFI.

This clonotype was recorded at least ten times. The genes are TRBV4-1 and TRBJ1-6; D ambiguous. The germline V gene encodes CDR1 MGHRA and CDR2 YSYEKL. The V end lost 4 bases, the J end lost 8 bases, and 24 bases lay between the germline ends. The CDR3 covers 18 residues. The CDR3 sequence: CASSRDISGESRHSPLHF. The CDR3, as DNA: TGCGCCAGCAGCCGCGACATAAGTGGGGAGTCTCGACATTCACCCCTCCACTTT.

This clonotype was counted ten times or more. V and J are TRBV12-3 or TRBV12-4 and TRBJ2-2; 8 bases are a match to TRBD2. The V gene end was trimmed by 3 bases and the J gene end by 0 bases; junction bases not matched to a gene: 0. The CDR3 contains 15 residues. The CDR3 DNA sequence: TGTGCCAGCAGTTTGGGACTAGCGAACACCGGGGAGCTGTTTTTT. Translating gives CASSLGLANTGELFF.

This clonotype came up a few times. The chain joins TRBV28 to TRBJ2-3; D gene unclear. CDR3 size: 14 residues. V was shortened by 8 bases and J by 6 bases, with 18 bases between the two germline ends. Germline V gives CDR1 MDHEN, CDR2 SYDVKM. In nucleotides, the CDR3 is TGTGCCAGCGGGATGGACCAAATCACGGATACGCAGTATTTT. It codes for CASGMDQITDTQYF. Full variable domain (rest looked up from reference TRBV28 and TRBJ2-3): DVKVTQSSRYLVKRTGEKVFLECVQDMDHENMFWYRQDPGLGLRLIYFSYDVKMKEKGDIPEGYSVSREKKERFSLILESASTNQTSMYLCASGMDQITDTQYFGPGTRLTVL.

This clonotype was picked up a small number of times. The J gene is TRBJ2-7, the V gene TRBV6-5; 10 bases align to TRBD2. From germline, CDR1 is MNHEY and CDR2 SVGAGI. V lost 1 base, J lost 2 bases, and 2 bases stayed unmatched. This CDR3 contains 15 residues. The CDR3 spells CASSYLAGGTYEQYF. The CDR3 DNA is TGTGCCAGCAGTTACTTAGCGGGAGGCACCTACGAGCAGTACTTC.

The sample holds many counts of this clonotype. V is TRBV12-3 or TRBV12-4 and J is TRBJ2-2; D remains ambiguous. Trimming shortened V by 1 base and J by 4 bases, and 7 bases separated the two germline ends. CDR3 size: 14 residues. CDR3 bases: TGTGCCAGCAGTTTAGGGCAGACCACCGGGGAGCTGTTTTTT. It codes for CASSLGQTTGELFF.

This clonotype occurred a few times. CDR3 sequence: CASSFYGRERSYNEQFF. In nucleotides, the CDR3 is TGCGCCAGCAGCTTTTACGGGAGGGAGAGGTCCTACAATGAGCAGTTCTTC. The chain combines TRBV5-1 with TRBJ2-1; the match to TRBD2 covers 8 bases. The trim removed 2 bases at V and 1 base at J, leaving 8 bases unmatched. Germline assignment: CDR1 SGHRS and CDR2 YFSETQ. The length of the CDR3 is 17 residues.

This clonotype was observed a handful of times. The chain uses TRBV7-2 and TRBJ2-3, with TRBD1 matching 8 bases. The CDR3 consists of 14 residues. CDR1 and CDR2 from the germline V gene are SGHTA and FQGNSA. V dropped 8 bases and J dropped 6; count of bases not matched to a gene: 10. The DNA of the CDR3 is TGTGCCAGCCGCCGGACAGGGTTGGCCGATACGCAGTATTTT. Protein: CASRRTGLADTQYF.

This clonotype was observed many times. The chain recombines TRBV4-3 with TRBJ1-2, with 7 positions matching TRBD1. The trim removed 1 base at V and 10 bases at J, leaving 12 bases unmatched. Germline values: CDR1 LGHNA, CDR2 YSLEER. This CDR3 region has 15 residues. CDR3 residues: CASSQGQGGVEDYTF. DNA for the CDR3: TGCGCCAGCAGCCAAGGACAGGGAGGAGTCGAGGACTACACCTTC.

J is TRBJ1-2 and V is TRBV7-2; the D gene is possibly TRBD1 (5 bases). The CDR3 contains 13 residues. Germline V gene lookup returns CDR1 SGHTA and CDR2 FQGNSA. V was pared by 2 bases and J by 4 bases, with 8 bases between. CDR3: CASSLSDSYGYTF. As DNA, the CDR3 is TGTGCCAGCAGCTTAAGTGACAGCTATGGCTACACCTTC.

The sample holds a few counts of this clonotype. The V and J genes are TRBV3-1 and TRBJ2-4, with D uncertain. V gave up 0 bases and J gave up 3 bases, with 12 bases separating them. The CDR3 contains 16 residues. CDR1 and CDR2 (germline): LGHDT, YNNKEL (reference sequence). CDR3 DNA sequence: TGTGCCAGCAGCCAAGAGAAGGTGTGGCACAAAAACATTCAGTACTTC. It is translated as CASSQEKVWHKNIQYF.

This rearrangement joins TRBV29-1 to TRBJ2-1; 16 bases agree with TRBD2. The CDR3 runs to 15 residues. The ends lost 6 bases at V and 10 bases at J; junction bases unmatched: 9. Germline values: CDR1 SQVTM, CDR2 ANQGSEA. The DNA for the CDR3 is TGCAGCGTCTACGGGACTAGCGGGGGGGCAGGGGAGCAGTTCTTC. It yields the protein CSVYGTSGGAGEQFF.

The chain links TRBV20-1 to TRBJ2-7, with D possibly being TRBD1 (5 bases). V was clipped by 6 bases and J by 2 bases, with 17 bases between them. This CDR3 is built from 14 residues. Germline CDR1 is DFQATT and CDR2 is SNEGSKA (reference sequence). CDR3 sequence: CSAPTFDSAYEQYF. The DNA of the CDR3 is TGCAGTGCCCCCACTTTCGACAGCGCCTACGAGCAGTACTTC.